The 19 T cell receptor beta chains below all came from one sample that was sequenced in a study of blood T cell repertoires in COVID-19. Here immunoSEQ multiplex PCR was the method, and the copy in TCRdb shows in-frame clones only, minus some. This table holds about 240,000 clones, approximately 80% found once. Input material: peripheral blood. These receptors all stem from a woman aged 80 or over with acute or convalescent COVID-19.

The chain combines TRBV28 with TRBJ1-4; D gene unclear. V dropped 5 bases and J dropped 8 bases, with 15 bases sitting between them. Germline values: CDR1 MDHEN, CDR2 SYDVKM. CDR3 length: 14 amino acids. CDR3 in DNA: TGTGCCAGCAGTGGGCTCCTCTTTGGGGAAAAACTGTTTTTT. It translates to CASSGLLFGEKLFF.

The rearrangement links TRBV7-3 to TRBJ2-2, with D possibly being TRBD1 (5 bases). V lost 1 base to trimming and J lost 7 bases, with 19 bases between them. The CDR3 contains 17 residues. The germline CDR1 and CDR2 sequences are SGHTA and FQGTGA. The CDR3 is CASSLKASRGRGGELFF. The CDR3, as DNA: TGTGCCAGCAGCTTAAAAGCGTCTCGAGGAAGGGGCGGGGAGCTGTTTTTT.

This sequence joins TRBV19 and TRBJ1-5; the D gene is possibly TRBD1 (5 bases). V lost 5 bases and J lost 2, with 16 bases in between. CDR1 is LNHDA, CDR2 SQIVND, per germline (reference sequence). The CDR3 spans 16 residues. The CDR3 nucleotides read TGTGCCAGTAGTCCGCCCCCCCAAGGGGGCAATCAGCCCCAGCATTTT. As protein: CASSPPPQGGNQPQHF.

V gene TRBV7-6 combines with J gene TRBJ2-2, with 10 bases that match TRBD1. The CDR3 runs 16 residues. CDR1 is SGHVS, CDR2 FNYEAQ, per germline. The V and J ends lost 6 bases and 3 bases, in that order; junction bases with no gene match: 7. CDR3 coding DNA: TGTGCCAGCAGATCCTGGACAGGGGGTCACACCGGGGAGCTGTTTTTT. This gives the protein CASRSWTGGHTGELFF.

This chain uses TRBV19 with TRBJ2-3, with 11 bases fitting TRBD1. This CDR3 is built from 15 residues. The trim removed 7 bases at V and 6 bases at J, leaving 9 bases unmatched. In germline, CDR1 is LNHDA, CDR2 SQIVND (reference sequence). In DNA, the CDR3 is TGTGCCAGTAAAGGCCCGGGACAGGGGGATGATACGCAGTATTTT. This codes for CASKGPGQGDDTQYF.

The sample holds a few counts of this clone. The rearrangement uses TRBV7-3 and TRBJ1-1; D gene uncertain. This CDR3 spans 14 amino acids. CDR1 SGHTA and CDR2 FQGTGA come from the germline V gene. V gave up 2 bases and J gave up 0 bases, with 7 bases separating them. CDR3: CASSLEGLNTEAFF. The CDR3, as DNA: TGTGCCAGCAGCTTAGAGGGTCTGAACACTGAAGCTTTCTTT.

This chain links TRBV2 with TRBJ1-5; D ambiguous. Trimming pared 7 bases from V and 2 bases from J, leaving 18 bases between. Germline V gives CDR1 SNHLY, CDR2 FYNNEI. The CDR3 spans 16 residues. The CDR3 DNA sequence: TGTGCCAGCACCAACGCGAATACGAGGCGCAATCAGCCCCAGCATTTT. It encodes CASTNANTRRNQPQHF.

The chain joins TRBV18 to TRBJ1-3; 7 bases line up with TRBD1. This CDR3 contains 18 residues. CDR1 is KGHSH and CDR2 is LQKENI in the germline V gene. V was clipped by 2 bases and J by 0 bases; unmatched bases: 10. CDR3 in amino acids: CASSPFIPRDSSGNTIYF. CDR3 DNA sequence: TGTGCCAGCTCACCATTTATCCCCAGGGACAGCTCTGGAAACACCATATATTTT.

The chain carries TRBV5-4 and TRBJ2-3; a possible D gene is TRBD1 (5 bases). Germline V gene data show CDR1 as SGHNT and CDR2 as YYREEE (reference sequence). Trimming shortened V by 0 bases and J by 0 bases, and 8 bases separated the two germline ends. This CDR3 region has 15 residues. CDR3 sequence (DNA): TGTGCCAGCAGCTTGGATGGGGCAAGCACAGATACGCAGTATTTT. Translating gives CASSLDGASTDTQYF.

The CDR3 DNA reads TGTGCCAGCAGCCACGCGGGGCGGGGGGCCGGGGCTGAAGCTTTCTTT. Translated: CASSHAGRGAGAEAFF. The gene calls are TRBV4-2 and TRBJ1-1; maybe TRBD1 (6 bases). The CDR3 totals 16 residues. Germline CDR1 and CDR2: LGHNA and YNFKEQ. Between the trimmed V and J ends, which lost 3 bases and 6 bases, there was a span of 20 bases.

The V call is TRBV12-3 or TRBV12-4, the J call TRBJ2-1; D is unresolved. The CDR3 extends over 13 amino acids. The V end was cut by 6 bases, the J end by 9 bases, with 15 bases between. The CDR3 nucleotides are TGTGCCAGCAGCGCACTTACTATGGGTGAGCAGTTCTTC. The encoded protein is CASSALTMGEQFF.

This chain's CDR3 is CASSGPAGTGDYGYTF. CDR3 nucleotides: TGTGCCAGCAGCGGCCCGGCGGGGACGGGGGACTATGGCTACACCTTC. This chain joins TRBV9 and TRBJ1-2; the D gene is possibly TRBD1 (5 bases). Germline CDR1 and CDR2: SGDLS and YYNGEE. V dropped 3 bases and J dropped 3 bases, with 18 bases sitting between them. CDR3 length: 16 residues.

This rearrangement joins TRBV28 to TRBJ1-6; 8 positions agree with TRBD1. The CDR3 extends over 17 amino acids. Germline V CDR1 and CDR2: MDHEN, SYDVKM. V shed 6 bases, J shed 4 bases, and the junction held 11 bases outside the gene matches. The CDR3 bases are TGTGCCAGCAGCTTAGGGCAGGGGGCAGGTTATAATTCACCCCTCCACTTT. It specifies CASSLGQGAGYNSPLHF.

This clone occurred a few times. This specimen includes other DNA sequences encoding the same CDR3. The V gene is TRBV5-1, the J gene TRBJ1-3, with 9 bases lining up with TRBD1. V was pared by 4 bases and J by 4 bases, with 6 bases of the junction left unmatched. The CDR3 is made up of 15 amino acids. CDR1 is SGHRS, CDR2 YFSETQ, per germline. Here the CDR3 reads CASSPGQGAGNTIYF. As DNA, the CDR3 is TGCGCCAGCAGCCCGGGACAGGGAGCCGGAAACACCATATATTTT.

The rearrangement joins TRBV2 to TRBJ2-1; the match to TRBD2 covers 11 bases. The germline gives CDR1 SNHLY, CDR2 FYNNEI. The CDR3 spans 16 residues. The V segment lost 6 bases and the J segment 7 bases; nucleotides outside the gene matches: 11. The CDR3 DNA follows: TGTGCCAGCAGCCCCTCTAGCGGGGGGCAGGGGAATGAGCAGTTCTTC. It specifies CASSPSSGGQGNEQFF. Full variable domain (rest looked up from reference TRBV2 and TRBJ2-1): EPEVTQTPSHQVTQMGQEVILRCVPISNHLYFYWYRQILGQKVEFLVSFYNNEISEKSEIFDDQFSVERPDGSNFTLKIRSTKLEDSAMYFCASSPSSGGQGNEQFFGPGTRLTVL.

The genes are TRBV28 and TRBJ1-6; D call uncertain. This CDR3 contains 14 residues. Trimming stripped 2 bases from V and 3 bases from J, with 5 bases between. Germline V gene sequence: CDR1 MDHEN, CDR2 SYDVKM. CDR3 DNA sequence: TGTGCCAGCAGTTTAGTCCTCTATAATTCACCCCTCCACTTT. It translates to CASSLVLYNSPLHF. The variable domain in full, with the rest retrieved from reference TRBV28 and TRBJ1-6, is DVKVTQSSRYLVKRTGEKVFLECVQDMDHENMFWYRQDPGLGLRLIYFSYDVKMKEKGDIPEGYSVSREKKERFSLILESASTNQTSMYLCASSLVLYNSPLHFGNGTRLTVT.

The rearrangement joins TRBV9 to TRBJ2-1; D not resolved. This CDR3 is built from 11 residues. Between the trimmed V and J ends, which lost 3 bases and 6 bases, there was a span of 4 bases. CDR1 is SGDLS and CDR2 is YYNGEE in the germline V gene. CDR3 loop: CASSGVNEQFF. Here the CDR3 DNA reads TGTGCCAGCAGCGGAGTCAATGAGCAGTTCTTC.

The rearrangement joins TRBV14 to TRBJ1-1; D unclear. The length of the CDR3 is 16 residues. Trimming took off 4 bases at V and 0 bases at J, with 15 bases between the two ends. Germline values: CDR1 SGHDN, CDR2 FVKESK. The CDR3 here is CASSLQVGIMNTEAFF. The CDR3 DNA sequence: TGTGCCAGCAGCCTCCAGGTCGGGATCATGAACACTGAAGCTTTCTTT.

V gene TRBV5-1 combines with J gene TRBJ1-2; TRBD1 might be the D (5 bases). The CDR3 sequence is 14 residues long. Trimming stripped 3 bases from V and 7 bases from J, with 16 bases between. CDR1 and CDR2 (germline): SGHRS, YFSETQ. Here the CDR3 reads CASSSRTEQGGYTF. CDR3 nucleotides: TGCGCCAGCAGCTCTCGGACGGAGCAGGGTGGCTACACCTTC.